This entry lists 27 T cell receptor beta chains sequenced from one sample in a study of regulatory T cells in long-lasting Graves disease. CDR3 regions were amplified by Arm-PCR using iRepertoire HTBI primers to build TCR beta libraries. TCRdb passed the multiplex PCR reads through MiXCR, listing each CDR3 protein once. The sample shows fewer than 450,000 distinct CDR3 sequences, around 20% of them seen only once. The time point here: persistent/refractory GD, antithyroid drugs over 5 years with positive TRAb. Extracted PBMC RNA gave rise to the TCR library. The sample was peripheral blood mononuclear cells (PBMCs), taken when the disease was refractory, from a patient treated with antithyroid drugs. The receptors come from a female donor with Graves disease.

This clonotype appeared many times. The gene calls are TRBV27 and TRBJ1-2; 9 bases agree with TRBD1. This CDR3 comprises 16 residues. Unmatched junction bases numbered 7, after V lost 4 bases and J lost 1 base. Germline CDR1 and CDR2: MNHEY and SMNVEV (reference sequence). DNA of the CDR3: TGTGCCAGCAGTTCCCTAGACAGGGGGATTAACTATGGCTACACCTTC. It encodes CASSSLDRGINYGYTF.

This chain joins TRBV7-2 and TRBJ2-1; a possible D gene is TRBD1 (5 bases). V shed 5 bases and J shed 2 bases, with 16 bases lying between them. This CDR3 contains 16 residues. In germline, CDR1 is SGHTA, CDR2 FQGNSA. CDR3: CASSTRPRVTYNEQFF. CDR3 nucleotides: TGTGCCAGCAGCACCCGTCCCAGGGTCACCTACAATGAGCAGTTCTTC.

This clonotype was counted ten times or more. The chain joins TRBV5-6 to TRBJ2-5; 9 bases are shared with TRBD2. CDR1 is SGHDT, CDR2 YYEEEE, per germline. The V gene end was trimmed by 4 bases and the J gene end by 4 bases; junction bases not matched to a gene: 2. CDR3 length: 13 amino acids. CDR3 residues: CASSKLAGETQYF. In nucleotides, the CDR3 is TGTGCCAGCAGCAAACTAGCGGGAGAGACCCAGTACTTC.

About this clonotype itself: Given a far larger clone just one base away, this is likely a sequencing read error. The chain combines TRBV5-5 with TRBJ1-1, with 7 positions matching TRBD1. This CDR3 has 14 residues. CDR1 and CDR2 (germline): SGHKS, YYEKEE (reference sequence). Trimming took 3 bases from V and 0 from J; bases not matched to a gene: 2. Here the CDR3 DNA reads TGTGCCAGCAGCTGGGGACAGATGAACACTGAAGCTTTCTTT. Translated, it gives CASSWGQMNTEAFF.

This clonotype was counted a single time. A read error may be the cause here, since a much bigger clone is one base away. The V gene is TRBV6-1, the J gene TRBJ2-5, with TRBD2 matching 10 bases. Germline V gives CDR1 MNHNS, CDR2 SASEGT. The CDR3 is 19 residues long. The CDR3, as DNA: TGTGCCAGCAGTGAAGTTATTCGGACTAGCGGAGCGATACAAGAGGCCCAGTACTTC. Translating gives CASSEVIRTSGAIQEAQYF.

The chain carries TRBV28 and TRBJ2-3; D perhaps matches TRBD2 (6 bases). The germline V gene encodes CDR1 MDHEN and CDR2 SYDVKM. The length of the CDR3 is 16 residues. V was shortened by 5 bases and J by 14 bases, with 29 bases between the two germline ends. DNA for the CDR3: TGTGCCAGCAGTCCCCATCTAGCGCCAGTGCTCCCCTTGTCGTATTTT. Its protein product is CASSPHLAPVLPLSYF.

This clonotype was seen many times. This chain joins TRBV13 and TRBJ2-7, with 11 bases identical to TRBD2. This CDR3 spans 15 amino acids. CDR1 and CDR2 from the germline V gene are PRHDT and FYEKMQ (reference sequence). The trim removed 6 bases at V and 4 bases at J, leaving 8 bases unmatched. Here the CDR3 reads CASRIKTSGTYEQYF. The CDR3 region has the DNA TGTGCCAGCAGAATTAAGACTAGCGGGACGTACGAGCAGTACTTC.

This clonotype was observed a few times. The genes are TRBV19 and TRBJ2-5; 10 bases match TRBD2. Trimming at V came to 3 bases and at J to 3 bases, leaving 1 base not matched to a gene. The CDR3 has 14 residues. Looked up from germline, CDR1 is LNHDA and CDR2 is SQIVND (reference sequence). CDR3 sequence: CASSILAGEETQYF. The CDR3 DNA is TGTGCCAGTAGTATTCTAGCGGGAGAAGAGACCCAGTACTTC.

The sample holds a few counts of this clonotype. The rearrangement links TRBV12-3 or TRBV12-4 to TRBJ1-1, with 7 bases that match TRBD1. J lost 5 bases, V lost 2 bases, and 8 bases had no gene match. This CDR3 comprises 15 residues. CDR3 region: CASSLKTGSITEAFF. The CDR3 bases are TGTGCCAGCAGTTTAAAGACAGGGTCTATAACTGAAGCTTTCTTT.

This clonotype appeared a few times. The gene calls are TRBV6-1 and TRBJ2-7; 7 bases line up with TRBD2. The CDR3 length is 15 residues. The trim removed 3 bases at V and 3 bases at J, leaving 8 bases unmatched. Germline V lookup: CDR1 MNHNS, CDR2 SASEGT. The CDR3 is CASSDGGEGIYEQYF. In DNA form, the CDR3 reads TGTGCCAGCAGTGATGGAGGGGAGGGGATCTACGAGCAGTACTTC.

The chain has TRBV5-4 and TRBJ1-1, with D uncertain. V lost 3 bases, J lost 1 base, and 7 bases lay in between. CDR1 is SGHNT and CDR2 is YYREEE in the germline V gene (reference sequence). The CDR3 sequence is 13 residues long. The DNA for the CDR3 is TGTGCCAGCAGCTCGCAGTCGAACACTGAAGCTTTCTTT. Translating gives CASSSQSNTEAFF.

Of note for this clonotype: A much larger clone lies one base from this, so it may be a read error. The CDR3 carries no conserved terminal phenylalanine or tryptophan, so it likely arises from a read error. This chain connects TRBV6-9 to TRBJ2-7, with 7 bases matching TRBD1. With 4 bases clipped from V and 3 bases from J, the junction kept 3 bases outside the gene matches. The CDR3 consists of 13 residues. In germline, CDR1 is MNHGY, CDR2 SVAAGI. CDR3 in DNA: TGTGCCAGCAGTTTGACAGGGAACTACGAGCAGTACCTC. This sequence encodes CASSLTGNYEQYL.

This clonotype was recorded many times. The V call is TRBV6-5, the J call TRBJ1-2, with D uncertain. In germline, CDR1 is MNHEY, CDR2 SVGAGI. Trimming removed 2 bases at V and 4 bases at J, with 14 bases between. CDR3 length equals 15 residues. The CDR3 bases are TGTGCCAGCAGTTACGATTCGTCTACTGTCTATGGCTACACCTTC. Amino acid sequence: CASSYDSSTVYGYTF.

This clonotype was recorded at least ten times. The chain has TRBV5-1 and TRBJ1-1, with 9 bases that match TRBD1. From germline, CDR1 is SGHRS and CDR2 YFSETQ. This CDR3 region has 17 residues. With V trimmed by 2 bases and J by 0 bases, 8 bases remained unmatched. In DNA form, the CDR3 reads TGCGCCAGCAGCTTCTCGGGGACAGGGCTGATGAACACTGAAGCTTTCTTT. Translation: CASSFSGTGLMNTEAFF. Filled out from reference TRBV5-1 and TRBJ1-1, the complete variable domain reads KAGVTQTPRYLIKTRGQQVTLSCSPISGHRSVSWYQQTPGQGLQFLFEYFSETQRNKGNFPGRFSGRQFSNSRSEMNVSTLELGDSALYLCASSFSGTGLMNTEAFFGQGTRLTVV.

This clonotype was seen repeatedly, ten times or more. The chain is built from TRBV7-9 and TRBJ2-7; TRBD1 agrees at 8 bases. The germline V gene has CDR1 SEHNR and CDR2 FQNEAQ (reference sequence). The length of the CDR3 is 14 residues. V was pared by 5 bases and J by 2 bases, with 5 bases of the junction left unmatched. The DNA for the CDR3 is TGTGCCAGCAGCCCGGGACAGGTGACCTACGAGCAGTACTTC. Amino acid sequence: CASSPGQVTYEQYF.

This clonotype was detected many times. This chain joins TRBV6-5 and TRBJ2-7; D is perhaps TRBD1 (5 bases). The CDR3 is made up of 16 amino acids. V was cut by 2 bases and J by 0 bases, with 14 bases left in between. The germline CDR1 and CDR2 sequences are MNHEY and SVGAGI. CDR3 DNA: TGTGCCAGCAGTTACGGGGCAGCCAGAACCTCCTACGAGCAGTACTTC. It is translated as CASSYGAARTSYEQYF.

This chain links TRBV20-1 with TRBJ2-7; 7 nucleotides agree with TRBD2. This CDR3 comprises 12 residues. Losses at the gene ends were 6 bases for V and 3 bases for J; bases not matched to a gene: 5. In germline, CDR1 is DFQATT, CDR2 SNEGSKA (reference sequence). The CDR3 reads CSARDYRYEQYF. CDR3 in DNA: TGCAGTGCACGGGACTACCGCTACGAGCAGTACTTC.

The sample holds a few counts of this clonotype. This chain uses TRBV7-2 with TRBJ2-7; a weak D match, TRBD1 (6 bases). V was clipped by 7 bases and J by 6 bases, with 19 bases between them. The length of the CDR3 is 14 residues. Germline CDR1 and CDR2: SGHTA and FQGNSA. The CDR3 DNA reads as TGTGCCAGCACCCAGGGGTCTTCGCGTGGCGAGCAGTACTTC. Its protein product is CASTQGSSRGEQYF.

The CDR3 sequence: CASSLAERNTDTQYF. The CDR3, as DNA: TGTGCCAGCAGTTTAGCGGAACGGAACACAGATACGCAGTATTTT. The chain uses TRBV12-3 or TRBV12-4 and TRBJ2-3; D call uncertain. The CDR3 is made up of 15 amino acids. V dropped 0 bases and J dropped 2 bases, with 9 bases sitting between them.

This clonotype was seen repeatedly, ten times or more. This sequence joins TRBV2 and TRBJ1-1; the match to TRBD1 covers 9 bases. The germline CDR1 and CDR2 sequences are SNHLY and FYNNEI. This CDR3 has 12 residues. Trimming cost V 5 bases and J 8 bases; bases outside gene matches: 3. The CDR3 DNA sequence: TGTGCCAGCAGTTTCGACAGGGGGGAAGCTTTCTTT. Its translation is CASSFDRGEAFF.

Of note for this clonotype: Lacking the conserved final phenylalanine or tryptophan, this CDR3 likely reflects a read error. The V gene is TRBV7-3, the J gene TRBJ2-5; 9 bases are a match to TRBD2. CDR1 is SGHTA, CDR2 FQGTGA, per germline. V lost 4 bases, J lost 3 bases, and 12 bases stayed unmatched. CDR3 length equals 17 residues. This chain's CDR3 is CASSSRGREGTKETQYP. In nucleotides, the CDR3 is TGTGCCAGCAGCTCCCGGGGGCGGGAGGGTACGAAAGAGACCCAGTACCCC.

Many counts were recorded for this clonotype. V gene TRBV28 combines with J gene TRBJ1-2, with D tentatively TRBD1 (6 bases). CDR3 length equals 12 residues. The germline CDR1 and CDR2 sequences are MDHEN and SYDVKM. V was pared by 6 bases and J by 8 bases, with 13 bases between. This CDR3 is CASSSNREGYTF. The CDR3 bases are TGTGCCAGCAGCTCGAACAGGGAAGGCTACACCTTC.

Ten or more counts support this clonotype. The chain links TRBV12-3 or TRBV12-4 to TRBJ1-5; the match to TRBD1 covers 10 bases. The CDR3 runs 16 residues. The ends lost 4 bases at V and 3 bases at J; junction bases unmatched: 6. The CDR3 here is CASSSGTGVLNQPQHF. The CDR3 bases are TGTGCCAGCAGTTCTGGGACAGGGGTTCTCAATCAGCCCCAGCATTTT.

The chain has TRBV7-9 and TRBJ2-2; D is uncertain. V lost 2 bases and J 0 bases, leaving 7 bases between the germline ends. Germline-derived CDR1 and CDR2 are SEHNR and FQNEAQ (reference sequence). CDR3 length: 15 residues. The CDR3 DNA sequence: TGTGCCAGCAGCTTACACCCGACGAACACCGGGGAGCTGTTTTTT. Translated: CASSLHPTNTGELFF.

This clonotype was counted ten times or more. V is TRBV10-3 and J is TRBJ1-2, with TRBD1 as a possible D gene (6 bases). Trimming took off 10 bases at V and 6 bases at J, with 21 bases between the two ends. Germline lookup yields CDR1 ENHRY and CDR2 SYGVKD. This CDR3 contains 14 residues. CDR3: CATTPDSLSHGYTF. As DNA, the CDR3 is TGTGCCACTACACCGGACAGCCTGAGTCATGGCTACACCTTC.

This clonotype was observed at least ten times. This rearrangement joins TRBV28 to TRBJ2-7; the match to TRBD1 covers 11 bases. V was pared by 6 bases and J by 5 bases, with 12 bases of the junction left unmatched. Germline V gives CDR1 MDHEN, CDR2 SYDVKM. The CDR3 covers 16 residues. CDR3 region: CASSPPAGQGVNEQYF. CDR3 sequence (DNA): TGTGCCAGCAGCCCTCCCGCGGGACAGGGGGTGAACGAGCAGTACTTC. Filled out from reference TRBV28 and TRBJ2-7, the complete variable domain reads DVKVTQSSRYLVKRTGEKVFLECVQDMDHENMFWYRQDPGLGLRLIYFSYDVKMKEKGDIPEGYSVSREKKERFSLILESASTNQTSMYLCASSPPAGQGVNEQYFGPGTRLTVT.

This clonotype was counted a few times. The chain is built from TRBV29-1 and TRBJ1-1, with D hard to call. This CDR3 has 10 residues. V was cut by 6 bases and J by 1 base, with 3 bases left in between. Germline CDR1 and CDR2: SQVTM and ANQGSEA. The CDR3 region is CSVQNTEAFF. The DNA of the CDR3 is TGCAGCGTCCAGAACACTGAAGCTTTCTTT. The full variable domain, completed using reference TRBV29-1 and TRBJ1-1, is SAVISQKPSRDICQRGTSLTIQCQVDSQVTMMFWYRQQPGQSLTLIATANQGSEATYESGFVIDKFPISRPNLTFSTLTVSNMSPEDSSIYLCSVQNTEAFFGQGTRLTVV.